The source of this T cell receptor beta chain is a study of shared clonotypes between healthy human individuals. As regards this clone: Its matching antigen is unknown.

Using immunoSEQ multiplex PCR, the repertoire was profiled, and TCRdb retains in-frame clones only, with some absent. Of approximately 2,300,000 clones in the sample, around 90% were seen once. General study findings and limits: Roughly 5% of naive CD4 clonotypes were common to several donors. Donor clonotype sharing was expected to depend on sequencing depth. Estimated richness values were generally larger in naive subsets than in memory subsets.

Looked up from germline, CDR1 is SEHNR and CDR2 is FQNEAQ (reference sequence). Trimming left V 1 base short and J 7 bases short, with 16 bases between. CDR3 length equals 15 residues. Memory CD4+ cells were the fraction left after CD45RA+ naive selection. The sequence was collected from a man aged 18 to 30 in good health. Some clones in this sample may be carry-over from other donors' samples. The chain employs TRBV7-9 and TRBJ1-2; D perhaps matches TRBD1 (5 bases). Sample: naive CD4+ T cells from PBMCs. Regarding subset: CD45RA+ positively selected. The CDR3 nucleotides read TGTGCCAGCAGCTTAGGTTCGACGGGGGAGTCTGGCTACACCTTC. This sequence encodes CASSLGSTGESGYTF.